The next 7 T cell receptor beta chains were all read from a single sample in a study of T cell responses to AZD1222 COVID-19 vaccine (dated by TCRdb to 2020 to 2022). The method was the immunoSEQ multiplex PCR assay. TCRdb provides this immuneACCESS table in a form limited to in-frame rearrangements. Some clones are lacking; in checked studies, under half of them reflect an unresolved V gene, and why the rest are absent is not known. For this sample the table gives some 170,000 clones, of which 85% to 90% were detected only once. Of the sample, approximately 1.8% falls within the top ten clones. In the paper's terms, the time point label means: baseline before first vaccination. This sample comprised peripheral blood, obtained on day 0 of AZD1222 vaccination. These receptors came from an adult in good health.

This clone came up once. V and J are TRBV11-2 and TRBJ2-5, with 9 nucleotides matching TRBD2. The CDR3 runs to 16 residues. The germline gives CDR1 SGHAT, CDR2 FQNNGV. V trimming: 1 base; J trimming: 6 bases; junction bases outside the gene matches: 9. The CDR3 region is CASSLGWAGLAKTQYF. The CDR3 DNA is TGTGCCAGCAGCTTAGGATGGGCTGGACTAGCGAAGACCCAGTACTTC.

V usage is TRBV9 and J usage is TRBJ2-5; 13 bases line up with TRBD2. V shed 3 bases and J 1 base; nucleotides not matched to a gene: 3. This CDR3 spans 16 amino acids. Germline lookup yields CDR1 SGDLS and CDR2 YYNGEE. Here the CDR3 reads CASSGWTSGGQETQYF. CDR3 in DNA: TGTGCCAGCAGCGGATGGACTAGCGGGGGCCAAGAGACCCAGTACTTC.

The chain combines TRBV5-6 with TRBJ2-1; D gene ambiguous. Trimming stripped 2 bases from V and 5 bases from J, with 5 bases between. Germline lookup yields CDR1 SGHDT and CDR2 YYEEEE. The CDR3 contains 12 residues. CDR3 amino acids: CASSFPNNEQFF. The CDR3, as DNA: TGTGCCAGCAGCTTCCCTAACAATGAGCAGTTCTTC.

The rearrangement joins TRBV6-5 to TRBJ2-3; 11 bases are a match to TRBD2. Germline V gives CDR1 MNHEY, CDR2 SVGAGI. CDR3 length equals 15 residues. With 7 bases clipped from V and 6 bases from J, the junction kept 9 bases outside the gene matches. The CDR3 DNA sequence: TGTGCCAGCAAACTAGCGGGGGTCTCTGGGGATACGCAGTATTTT. Translating it yields CASKLAGVSGDTQYF.

Details on this clone: Other DNA sequences in the sample encode the same CDR3. The CDR3 sequence is CAWSVSRNYGYTF. The CDR3 region has the DNA TGTGCCTGGAGTGTATCCAGGAACTATGGCTACACCTTC. The chain uses TRBV30 and TRBJ1-2; D unclear. CDR1 is GTSNPN, CDR2 SVGIG, per germline (reference sequence). The length of the CDR3 is 13 residues. The V end was cut by 0 bases, the J end by 2 bases, with 7 bases between.

This sequence joins TRBV7-2 and TRBJ2-5, with D unclear. There are 12 residues in the CDR3. V was clipped by 5 bases and J by 9 bases, with 13 bases between them. Germline V gene sequence: CDR1 SGHTA, CDR2 FQGNSA. This CDR3 reads CASSPQHLAQYF. The CDR3 bases are TGTGCCAGCAGCCCCCAACATCTGGCCCAGTACTTC.

The chain links TRBV24-1 to TRBJ2-1; 8 nucleotides match TRBD1. This CDR3 has 15 amino acids. CDR1 and CDR2 (germline): KGHDR, SFDVKD. V shed 5 bases, J shed 6 bases, and the junction held 8 bases outside the gene matches. As DNA, the CDR3 is TGTGCCACCAGTGTTTCCGGGACAGGCCCCAATGAGCAGTTCTTC. Encoded protein: CATSVSGTGPNEQFF.